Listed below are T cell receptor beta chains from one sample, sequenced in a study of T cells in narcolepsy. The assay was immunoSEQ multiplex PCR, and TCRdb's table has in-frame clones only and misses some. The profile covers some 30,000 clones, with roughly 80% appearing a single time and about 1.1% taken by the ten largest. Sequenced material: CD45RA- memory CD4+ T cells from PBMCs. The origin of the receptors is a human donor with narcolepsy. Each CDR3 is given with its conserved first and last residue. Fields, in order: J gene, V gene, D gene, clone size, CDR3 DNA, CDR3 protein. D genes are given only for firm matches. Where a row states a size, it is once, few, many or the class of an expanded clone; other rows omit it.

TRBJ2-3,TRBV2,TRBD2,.,TGTGCCACCCAGGTTAGCGGGAGTTCTGGTACGCAGTATTTT,CATQVSGSSGTQYF
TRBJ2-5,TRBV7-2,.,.,TGTGCCAGCAGCCCTCAAGAGACCCAGTACTTC,CASSPQETQYF
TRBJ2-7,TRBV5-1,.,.,TGCGCCAGCAGGTTCAAAAGTGGGATTCAACGACAGGCAGAAGACTACGAGCAGTACTTC,CASRFKSGIQRQAEDYEQYF
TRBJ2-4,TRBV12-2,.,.,TGTGCAAGTCGCCACACACCGGACAGGGACGCCAAAAACATTCAGTACTTC,CASRHTPDRDAKNIQYF
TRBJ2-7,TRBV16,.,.,TGTGCCAGCAGCCATCGATTCGGGGGTCCCACCGAGCAGTACTTC,CASSHRFGGPTEQYF
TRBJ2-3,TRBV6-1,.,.,TGTGCCAGCAGCGGGAGCACAGATACGCAGTATTTT,CASSGSTDTQYF
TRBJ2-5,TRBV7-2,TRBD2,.,TGTGCCAGCAGCCGACTAGCGGGAGAATGGACCCAGTACTTC,CASSRLAGEWTQYF
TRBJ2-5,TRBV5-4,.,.,TGTGCCAGCAGCTTGCGGCGAGGGCCGGAGACCCAGTACTTC,CASSLRRGPETQYF
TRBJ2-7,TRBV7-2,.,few,TGTGCCAGCAGACGAGTAGCGTACGAGCAGTACTTC,CASRRVAYEQYF
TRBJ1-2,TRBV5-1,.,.,TGCGCCAGCAGCCCGGACGTAGGATATGGCTACACCTTC,CASSPDVGYGYTF
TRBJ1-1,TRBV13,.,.,TGTGCCAGCAGCTTAGTGGCAGGTCGTGAAGCTTTCTTT,CASSLVAGREAFF
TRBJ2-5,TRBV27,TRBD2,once,TGTGCCAGCAGTTTATCCGGGAGGGCCCAGACCCAGTACTTC,CASSLSGRAQTQYF
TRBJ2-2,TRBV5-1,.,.,TGCGCCAGCAGCCTCACGACCACAAACACCGGGGAGCTGTTTTTT,CASSLTTTNTGELFF
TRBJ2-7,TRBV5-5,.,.,TGTGCCAGCAGCCGGCAGGACTACGAGCAGTACTTC,CASSRQDYEQYF
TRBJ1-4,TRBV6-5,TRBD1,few,TGTGCCACCCGGTCAACACAGGGGTTACAGGAAAAACTGTTTTTT,CATRSTQGLQEKLFF
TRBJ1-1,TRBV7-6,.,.,TGTGCCAGCAGCTTATTAGGGCTGGGCAGTGGCACTGAAGCTTTCTTT,CASSLLGLGSGTEAFF
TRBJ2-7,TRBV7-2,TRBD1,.,TGTGCCAGCAGCTTAGTAGGACAGGGGGTCTACGAGCAGTACTTC,CASSLVGQGVYEQYF
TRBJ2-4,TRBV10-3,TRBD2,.,TGTGCCATCAGTGAGACCCCGGGACTAGCGGTAGCCAAAAACATTCAGTACTTC,CAISETPGLAVAKNIQYF
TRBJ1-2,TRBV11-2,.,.,TGTGCCAGCAGCTTAGGAGGGGACGATCGGGGCTACACCTTC,CASSLGGDDRGYTF
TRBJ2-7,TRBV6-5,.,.,TGTGCCAGCAGAAAGGAGTCGGAGGAGCAGTACTTC,CASRKESEEQYF
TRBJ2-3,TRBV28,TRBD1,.,TGTGCCAGCAGTCCCGGACAGGGGAATTGGGGTACAGATACGCAGTATTTT,CASSPGQGNWGTDTQYF
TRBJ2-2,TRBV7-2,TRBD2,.,TGTGCCAGCAGCTTAGGACTAGCGGGAATTGTTGGGGAGCTGTTTTTT,CASSLGLAGIVGELFF
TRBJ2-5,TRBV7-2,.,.,TGTGCCAGCAGCCAGATTGGGGTCGGGCAGACCCAGTACTTC,CASSQIGVGQTQYF
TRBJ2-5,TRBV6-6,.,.,TGTGCCAGCAGGGGAGGGGGGGCAAGCCAAGAGACCCAGTACTTC,CASRGGGASQETQYF
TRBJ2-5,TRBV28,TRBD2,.,TGTGCCACCGGGGGGGTTCGAGAGACCCAGTACTTC,CATGGVRETQYF
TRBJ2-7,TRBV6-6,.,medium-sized,TGTGCCAGCAGTTACTCAGAATATATCGAGCAGTACTTC,CASSYSEYIEQYF
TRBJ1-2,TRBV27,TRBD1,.,TGTGCCAGCAGTCCGACCTCACAGGGGGGGTTTGGCTACACCTTC,CASSPTSQGGFGYTF
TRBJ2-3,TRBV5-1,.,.,TGCGCCAGCAGTTTACAGGGTGATACGCAGTATTTT,CASSLQGDTQYF
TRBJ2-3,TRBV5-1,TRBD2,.,TGCGCCAGCAGCCCCGGGACTAACACAGATACGCAGTATTTT,CASSPGTNTDTQYF
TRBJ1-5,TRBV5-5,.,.,TGTGCCAGCGGCAAGAATCAGCCCCAGCATTTT,CASGKNQPQHF
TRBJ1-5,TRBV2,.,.,TGTGCCAGCAAAGGCGATGTACAGGATTATCAGCCCCAGCATTTT,CASKGDVQDYQPQHF
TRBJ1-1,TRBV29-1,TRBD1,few,TGCAGCACAGGGGTCTGGGACACTGAAGCTTTCTTT,CSTGVWDTEAFF
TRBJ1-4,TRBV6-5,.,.,TGTGCCAGCAGGCAGCAGACAGCGGGTAATGAAAAACTGTTTTTT,CASRQQTAGNEKLFF
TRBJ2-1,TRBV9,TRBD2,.,TGTGCCAGCAGCTACCGGACTAGCGGTTACAATGAGCAGTTCTTC,CASSYRTSGYNEQFF
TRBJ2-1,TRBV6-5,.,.,TGTGCCAGCAGTTACGGGACTGAGCAGTTCTTC,CASSYGTEQFF
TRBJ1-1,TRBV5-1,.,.,TGCGCCAGCACCTACCTAGGGGGGGCGAACACTGAAGCTTTCTTT,CASTYLGGANTEAFF
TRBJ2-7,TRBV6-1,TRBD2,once,TGTGCCAGCTCGCGGGAGGCTACTGTTTCGTACTTC,CASSREATVSYF
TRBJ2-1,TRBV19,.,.,TGTGCCAGTAGTATGAACCGGGTTGACTACAGGGCGGATGAGCAGTTCTTC,CASSMNRVDYRADEQFF
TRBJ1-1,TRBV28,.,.,TGTGCCAGCAGTGGTTACAGGGTGGAAGCTTTCTTT,CASSGYRVEAFF
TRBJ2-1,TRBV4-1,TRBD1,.,TGCGCCAGCACCGGGACAGGGAAAGGGAATGAGCAGTTCTTC,CASTGTGKGNEQFF
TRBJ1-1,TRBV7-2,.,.,TGTGCCAGCAGCTGGACAAACGGAGTTGCAGGGGACACTTTCTTT,CASSWTNGVAGDTFF
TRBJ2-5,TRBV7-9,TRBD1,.,TGTGCCAGCAGCTTTTGGACAGGGAACGAGACCCAGTACTTC,CASSFWTGNETQYF
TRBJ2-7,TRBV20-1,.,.,TGCAGTGCTGAAAAGAGCTACGAGCAGTACTTC,CSAEKSYEQYF
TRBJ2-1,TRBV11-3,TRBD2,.,TGTGCCAGCAGCTTACGGACTAGCGGGAGTTCGAGCTCCTACAATGAGCAGTTCTTC,CASSLRTSGSSSSYNEQFF
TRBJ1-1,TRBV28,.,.,TGTGCCAGCAGTCCCGAGCTCAAGAACACTGAAGCTTTCTTT,CASSPELKNTEAFF
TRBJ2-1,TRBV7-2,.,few,TGTGCCAGCAGGCAACGCTGGACCGCGGGGTACTACAATGAGCAGTTCTTC,CASRQRWTAGYYNEQFF